The 2 T cell receptor beta chains below were found in one sample sequenced in a study of blood T cell repertoires in COVID-19. Sequenced by immunoSEQ multiplex PCR; TCRdb stores in-frame clones only, minus some. The sample gives about 76,000 clones, 86% of which show up once; roughly a sixth is in the top ten. Sequencing was carried out using peripheral blood. These receptors all come from a human donor in a cohort sampled during active COVID-19.

About this clone itself: This specimen includes other DNA sequences encoding the same CDR3. The chain combines TRBV5-1 with TRBJ2-2, with 7 bases fitting TRBD1. The CDR3 has 15 amino acids. CDR1 is SGHRS, CDR2 YFSETQ, per germline. V lost 0 bases and J lost 1; bases outside the gene matches: 0. This CDR3 reads CASSLGQGNTGELFF. CDR3 nucleotide sequence: TGCGCCAGCAGCTTGGGACAGGGGAACACCGGGGAGCTGTTTTTT.

V gene TRBV28 combines with J gene TRBJ2-7; 7 bases match TRBD1. Trimming cost V 10 bases and J 1 base; bases outside gene matches: 10. The CDR3 runs to 14 residues. The germline gives CDR1 MDHEN, CDR2 SYDVKM. CDR3 sequence (DNA): TGTGCCACCCTAGTTCCGGGACAGTCCTACGAGCAGTACTTC. Its translation: CATLVPGQSYEQYF.